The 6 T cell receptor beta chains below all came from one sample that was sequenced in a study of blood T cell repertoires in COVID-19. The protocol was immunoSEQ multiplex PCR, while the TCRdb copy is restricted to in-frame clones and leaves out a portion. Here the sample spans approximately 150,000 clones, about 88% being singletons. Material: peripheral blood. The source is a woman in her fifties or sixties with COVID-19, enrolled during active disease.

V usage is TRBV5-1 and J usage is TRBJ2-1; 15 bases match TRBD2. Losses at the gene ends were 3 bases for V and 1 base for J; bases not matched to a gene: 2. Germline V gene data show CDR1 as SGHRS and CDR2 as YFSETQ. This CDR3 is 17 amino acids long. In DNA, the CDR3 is TGCGCCAGCAGCTGGACTAGCGGGGGGGTTTCCTACAATGAGCAGTTCTTC. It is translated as CASSWTSGGVSYNEQFF.

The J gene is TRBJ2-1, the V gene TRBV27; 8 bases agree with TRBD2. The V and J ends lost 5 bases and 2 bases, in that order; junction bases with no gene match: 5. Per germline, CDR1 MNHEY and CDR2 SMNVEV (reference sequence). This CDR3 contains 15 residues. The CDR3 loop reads CASSPGGEAYNEQFF. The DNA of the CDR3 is TGTGCCAGCAGTCCCGGGGGGGAGGCCTACAATGAGCAGTTCTTC.

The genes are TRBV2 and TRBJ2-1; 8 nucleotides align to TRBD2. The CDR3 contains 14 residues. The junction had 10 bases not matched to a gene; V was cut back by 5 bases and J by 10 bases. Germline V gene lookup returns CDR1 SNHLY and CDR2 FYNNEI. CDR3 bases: TGTGCCAGCAGTTCCCGGGGGGGTGCCCGGGAGCAGTTCTTC. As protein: CASSSRGGAREQFF.

CDR3 DNA sequence: TGTGCCAGCAGCCAAGTTACAGGGGGCTGGTACGAGCAGTACTTC. It translates to CASSQVTGGWYEQYF. The J gene is TRBJ2-7, the V gene TRBV14, with 9 nucleotides matching TRBD1. The CDR3 loop spans 15 amino acids. Germline V lookup: CDR1 SGHDN, CDR2 FVKESK. Trimming removed 1 base from V and 4 bases from J; junction bases left unmatched: 5.

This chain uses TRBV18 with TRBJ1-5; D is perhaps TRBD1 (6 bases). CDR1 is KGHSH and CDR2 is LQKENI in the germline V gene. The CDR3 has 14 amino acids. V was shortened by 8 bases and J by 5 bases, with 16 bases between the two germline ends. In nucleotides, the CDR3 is TGTGCCAGCCTAGCGGGGGGCGCCGATCAGCCCCAGCATTTT. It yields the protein CASLAGGADQPQHF.

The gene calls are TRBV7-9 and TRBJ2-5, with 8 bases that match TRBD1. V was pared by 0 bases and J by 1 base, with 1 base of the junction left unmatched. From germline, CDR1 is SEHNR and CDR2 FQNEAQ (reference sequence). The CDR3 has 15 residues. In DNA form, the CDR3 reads TGTGCCAGCAGCTTAGCTGGACAGGGCCAAGAGACCCAGTACTTC. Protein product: CASSLAGQGQETQYF. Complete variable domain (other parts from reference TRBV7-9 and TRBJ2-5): DTGVSQNPRHKITKRGQNVTFRCDPISEHNRLYWYRQTLGQGPEFLTYFQNEAQLEKSRLLSDRFSAERPKGSFSTLEIQRTEQGDSAMYLCASSLAGQGQETQYFGPGTRLLVL.